These 10 T cell receptor beta chains came from one sample sequenced in a study of metastatic and nonmetastatic thyroid tumors (dated by TCRdb to the early 2020s). Libraries were constructed by PCR. Sequencing relied on an Illumina HiSeq 4000. TCRdb reprocessed the public reads (quality trimming at Q25 with fastp, clone calling with MiXCR) and kept in-frame beta chains. This sample holds 53,000 or so clones; approximately 22% were observed only once. 3.5% to 4.5% of the sample is taken by the ten largest. None of the patients had been given any treatment before thyroid surgery. The sequenced sample was blood. Every receptor here comes from a female donor with papillary thyroid cancer or a benign thyroid nodule (not recorded which). Some clones in this sample may be carry-over from other donors' samples.

This chain connects TRBV20-1 to TRBJ1-1; TRBD1 aligns across 7 bases. This CDR3 is built from 12 residues. The germline V gene has CDR1 DFQATT and CDR2 SNEGSKA (reference sequence). The CDR3 loop reads CTGGRLDTEAFF. Written as DNA, the CDR3 is TGCACAGGGGGGCGCTTGGACACTGAAGCTTTCTTT.

A remark on this clone: A much larger clonotype is one base distant, so this may be a read error. Other DNA sequences within the sample encode an identical CDR3. The chain is built from TRBV27 and TRBJ2-1; D gene ambiguous. V was trimmed by 5 bases and J by 6 bases, leaving 8 bases between them. CDR3 length equals 12 residues. The germline V gene has CDR1 MNHEY and CDR2 SMNVEV (reference sequence). The DNA of the CDR3 is TGTGCCAGCAGTCTAGGCGGCAATGAGCAGTTCTTC. It yields the protein CASSLGGNEQFF.

The table lists this clone with many counts. The V and J genes are TRBV29-1 and TRBJ2-2; 7 nucleotides line up with TRBD1. Germline assignment: CDR1 SQVTM and CDR2 ANQGSEA. After removal of 2 bases from V and 7 bases from J, the junction contained 1 base not matched to a gene. The CDR3 loop spans 12 amino acids. In DNA, the CDR3 is TGCAGCGTTGAACAGGGGGACGGGGAGCTGTTTTTT. Protein: CSVEQGDGELFF.

This clone came up once. The junction does not match germline at one end; this may be a read error. The V and J genes are TRBV7-2 and TRBJ2-3; maybe TRBD1 (7 bases). The CDR3 is made up of 14 amino acids. CDR1 and CDR2 from the germline V gene are SGHTA and FQGNSA. DNA of the CDR3: TGTGCCAGCAGCGGAGGGGGCATCACAGATACGCAGGATTTT. It encodes CASSGGGITDTQDF. The full variable domain, with the rest looked up from reference TRBV7-2 and TRBJ2-3, is GAGVSQSPSNKVTEKGKDVELRCDPISGHTALYWYRQSLGQGLEFLIYFQGNSAPDKSGLPSDRFSAERTGGSVSTLTIQRTQQEDSAVYLCASSGGGITDTQDFGPGTRLTVL.

Ten or more counts support this clone. The V and J genes are TRBV28 and TRBJ2-1; D uncertain. The CDR3 contains 12 residues. Germline V CDR1 and CDR2: MDHEN, SYDVKM. The V gene lost 3 bases and the J gene lost 10 bases, with 10 bases spanning the gap. The CDR3 spells CASSLRVNEQFF. The CDR3, as DNA: TGTGCCAGCAGTTTGCGAGTAAACGAGCAGTTCTTC.

This clone was seen ten or more times. V gene TRBV20-1 combines with J gene TRBJ1-1; D gene ambiguous. Trimming cost V 7 bases and J 0 bases, with 9 bases left between them. The CDR3 length is 12 residues. Germline assignment: CDR1 DFQATT and CDR2 SNEGSKA (reference sequence). The CDR3 protein is CSVSPMNTEAFF. CDR3 DNA sequence: TGCAGTGTTTCCCCGATGAACACTGAAGCTTTCTTT.

The chain joins TRBV10-1 to TRBJ2-3, with a tentative D call TRBD2 (6 bases). CDR1 is WNHNN, CDR2 SYGVQD, per germline (reference sequence). The V gene lost 6 bases and the J gene lost 6 bases, with 16 bases spanning the gap. This CDR3 region has 14 residues. CDR3 loop: CASRYREKSDTQYF. CDR3 sequence (DNA): TGCGCCAGCAGATATCGGGAGAAATCCGATACGCAGTATTTT.

About this clone: The same CDR3 can be traced to other DNA sequences in this sample. The rearrangement links TRBV27 to TRBJ1-1; D gene ambiguous. V gave up 4 bases and J gave up 1 base, with 13 bases separating them. Germline-derived CDR1 and CDR2 are MNHEY and SMNVEV (reference sequence). This CDR3 contains 15 residues. This chain's CDR3 is CASSSVETWNTEAFF. CDR3 in DNA: TGTGCCAGCAGTTCGGTGGAAACGTGGAACACTGAAGCTTTCTTT.

There are many counts of this clone. For the CDR3, the DNA is TGTGCCACCAGCAGAGCAGGGGGCACCTACGAGCAGTACTTC. Amino acid sequence: CATSRAGGTYEQYF. V and J are TRBV15 and TRBJ2-7, with TRBD1 matching over 8 bases. Unmatched junction bases numbered 1, after V lost 1 base and J lost 2 bases. From germline, CDR1 is LNHNV and CDR2 YYDKDF (reference sequence). The CDR3 has 14 residues.

This clone was picked up many times. Other DNA sequences of this sample code for an identical CDR3. This rearrangement joins TRBV18 to TRBJ1-5; tentative D call: TRBD1 (6 bases). This CDR3 has 13 residues. The V end was cut by 3 bases, the J end by 4 bases, with 7 bases between. The germline CDR1 and CDR2 sequences are KGHSH and LQKENI. CDR3 coding DNA: TGTGCCAGCTCACCGGACAGAAATCAGCCCCAGCATTTT. Protein: CASSPDRNQPQHF.